Described below is a single T cell receptor beta chain sequence and its context. This specimen comes from a study of CD8 T cells in Susac syndrome. The wider study: When blood was drawn, patients with Susac syndrome were on intravenous immunoglobulin alone, on corticosteroids, or therapy-naive.

This CDR3 spans 18 amino acids. V was clipped by 4 bases and J by 3 bases, with 24 bases between them. The germline gives CDR1 LNHNV, CDR2 YYDKDF (reference sequence). cDNA came from 0.5 to 1 ug RNA primed by random hexamers. TCRdb reprocessed the immunoSEQ multiplex PCR reads with MiXCR, giving one entry per CDR3 protein. The data contain 110,000 to 150,000 distinct CDR3 sequences, approximately 96% of them seen just once; the ten biggest clones take up 0.065% to 0.095%. The chain combines TRBV15 with TRBJ1-1; D is ambiguous. Sequencing was carried out using CD4+ T cells from PBMCs. This receptor was taken from a human donor with Susac syndrome. For the CDR3, the DNA is TGTGCCACCAGCACGCTTCGGGTAGGGCCCAGGCCCCACACTGAAGCTTTCTTT. Its translation is CATSTLRVGPRPHTEAFF.